This T cell receptor (beta chain) was profiled in a study of control samples from healthy donors and cancer patients (dated by TCRdb to 2018 to 2020). The library was built by means of the immunoSEQ multiplex PCR assay. TCRdb retrieved this table from immuneACCESS and kept in-frame rearrangements only. Not all clones are present; in checked studies, unresolved V genes account for under half, and no reason is known for the remainder. This sample is represented by hundreds of thousands of clones; around 79% of them were singletons. About 14% of the sample lies in the top ten. V loses 4 bases, J loses 9 bases, and the germline ends lie 13 bases apart. Based on the germline V gene, the CDR1 and CDR2 sequences are SGHRS and YFSETQ. Measured from the cysteine to the phenylalanine, the CDR3 is 13 residues long. Only the CDR3 DNA stays, 39 bases, in frame from base 1. As concerns this clone: It lacks a known antigen. No clone much larger than this one lies a single base away; base qualities are absent.

The specimen sequenced was PBMCs. Recombination joined TRBV5-1 with TRBJ2-2; the D segment cannot be called with confidence. This receptor was taken from a woman aged 60-75 years with lung cancer. The CDR3 here reads CASSNYALRELFF. The nucleotide sequence reads as follows: TGCGCCAGCAGCAACTATGCCTTAAGGGAGCTGTTTTTT. With all but the CDR3 taken from the reference TRBV5-1 and TRBJ2-2 genes, the full variable domain is: KAGVTQTPRYLIKTRGQQVTLSCSPISGHRSVSWYQQTPGQGLQFLFEYFSETQRNKGNFPGRFSGRQFSNSRSEMNVSTLELGDSALYLCASSNYALRELFFGEGSRLTVL.